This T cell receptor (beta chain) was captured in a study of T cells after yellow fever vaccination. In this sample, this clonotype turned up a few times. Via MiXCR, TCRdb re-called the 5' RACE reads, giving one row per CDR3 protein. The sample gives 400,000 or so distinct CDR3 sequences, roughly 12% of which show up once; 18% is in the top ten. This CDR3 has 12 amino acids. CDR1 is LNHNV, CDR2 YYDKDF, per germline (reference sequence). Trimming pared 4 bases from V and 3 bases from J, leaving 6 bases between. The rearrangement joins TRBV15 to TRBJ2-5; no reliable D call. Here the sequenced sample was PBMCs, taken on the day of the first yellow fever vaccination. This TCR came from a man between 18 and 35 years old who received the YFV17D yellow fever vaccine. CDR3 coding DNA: TGTGCCACCAGCACAGAGAAAGAGACCCAGTACTTC. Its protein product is CATSTEKETQYF.